This TCR beta chain was identified during a study of shared clonotypes between healthy human individuals. Study-level findings and limits: Relative to clonotypes present in all four donors, those not shared had lower generation probabilities. Larger richness was generally estimated for naive than memory subsets.

Clones were read by immunoSEQ multiplex PCR, and TCRdb kept only the in-frame ones, dropping some. Here the sample spans 550,000 to 800,000 clones, under 80% being singletons. A note on this clone: What it binds is unknown.

Sequenced sample: memory CD4+ T cells sorted from blood. Regarding subset: CD45RA-negative fraction. The sequence was collected from a woman aged 25 to 39 in good health.

Written as DNA, the CDR3 is TGCGCCAGCGGGCTAGCGGGAAGGCAGTTCTTC. Its translation is CASGLAGRQFF. V and J are TRBV5-1 and TRBJ2-1; 9 bases are shared with TRBD2. CDR1 SGHRS and CDR2 YFSETQ come from the germline V gene. The CDR3 loop spans 11 amino acids. V was pared by 7 bases and J by 12 bases, with 5 bases of the junction left unmatched.